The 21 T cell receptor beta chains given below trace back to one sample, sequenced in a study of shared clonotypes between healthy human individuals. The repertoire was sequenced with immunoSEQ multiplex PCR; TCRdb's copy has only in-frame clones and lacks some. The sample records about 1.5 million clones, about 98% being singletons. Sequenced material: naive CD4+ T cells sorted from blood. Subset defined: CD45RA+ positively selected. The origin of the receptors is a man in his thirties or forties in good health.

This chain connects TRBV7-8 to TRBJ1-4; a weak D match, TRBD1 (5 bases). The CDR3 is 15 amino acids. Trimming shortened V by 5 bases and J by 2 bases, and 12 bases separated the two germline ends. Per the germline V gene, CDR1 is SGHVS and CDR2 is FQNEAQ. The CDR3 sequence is CASSPVRATNEKLFF. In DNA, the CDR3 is TGTGCCAGCAGCCCCGTCAGGGCCACTAATGAAAAACTGTTTTTT.

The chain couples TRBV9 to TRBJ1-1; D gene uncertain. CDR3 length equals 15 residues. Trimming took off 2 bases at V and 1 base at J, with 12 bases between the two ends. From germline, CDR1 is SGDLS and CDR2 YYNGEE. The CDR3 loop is CASSVLSGTNTEAFF. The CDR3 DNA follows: TGTGCCAGCAGCGTCCTTTCGGGCACGAACACTGAAGCTTTCTTT.

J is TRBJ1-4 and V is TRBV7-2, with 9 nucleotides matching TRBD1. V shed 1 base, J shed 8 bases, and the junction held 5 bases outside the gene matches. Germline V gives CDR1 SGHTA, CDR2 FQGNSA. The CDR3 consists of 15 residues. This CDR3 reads CASSLGFGQGEKLFF. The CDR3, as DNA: TGTGCCAGCAGCTTAGGTTTCGGACAGGGGGAAAAACTGTTTTTT.

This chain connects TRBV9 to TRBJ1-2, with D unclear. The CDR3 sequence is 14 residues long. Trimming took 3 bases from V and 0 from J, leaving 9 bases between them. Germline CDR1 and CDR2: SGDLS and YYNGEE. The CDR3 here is CASSGQPANYGYTF. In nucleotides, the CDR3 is TGTGCCAGCAGCGGCCAACCAGCTAACTATGGCTACACCTTC.

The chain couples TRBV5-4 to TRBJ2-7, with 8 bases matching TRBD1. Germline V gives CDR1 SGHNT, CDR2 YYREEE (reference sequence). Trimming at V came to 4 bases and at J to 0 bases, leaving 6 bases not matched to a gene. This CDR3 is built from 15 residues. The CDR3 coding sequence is TGTGCCAGCAGCACGAGGGACAGGAGCTCCTACGAGCAGTACTTC. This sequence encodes CASSTRDRSSYEQYF. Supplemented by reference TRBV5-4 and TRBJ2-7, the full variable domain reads ETGVTQSPTHLIKTRGQQVTLRCSSQSGHNTVSWYQQALGQGPQFIFQYYREEENGRGNFPPRFSGLQFPNYSSELNVNALELDDSALYLCASSTRDRSSYEQYFGPGTRLTVT.

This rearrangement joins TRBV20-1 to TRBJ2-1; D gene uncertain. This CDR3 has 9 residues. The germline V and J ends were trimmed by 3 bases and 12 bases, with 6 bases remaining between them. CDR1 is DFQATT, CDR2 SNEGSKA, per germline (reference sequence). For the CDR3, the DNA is TGCAGTGCTAGGGATGGGCAGTTCTTC. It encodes CSARDGQFF.

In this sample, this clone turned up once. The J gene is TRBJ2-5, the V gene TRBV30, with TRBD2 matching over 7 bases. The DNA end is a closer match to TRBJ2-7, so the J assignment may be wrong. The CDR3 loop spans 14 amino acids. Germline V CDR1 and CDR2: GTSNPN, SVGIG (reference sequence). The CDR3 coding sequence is TGTGCCTGGTTGAGCCTAGCGGTACCCTACGAGCAGTACTTC. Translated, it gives CAWLSLAVPYEQYF.

The CDR3 region is CASSFTAGELFF. The CDR3 nucleotides are TGCGCCAGCAGTTTTACGGCCGGGGAGCTGTTTTTT. The chain recombines TRBV10-2 with TRBJ2-2; no clear D gene. Per the germline V gene, CDR1 is WSHSY and CDR2 is SAAADI. CDR3 length: 12 amino acids. V was cut by 5 bases and J by 6 bases, with 7 bases left in between.

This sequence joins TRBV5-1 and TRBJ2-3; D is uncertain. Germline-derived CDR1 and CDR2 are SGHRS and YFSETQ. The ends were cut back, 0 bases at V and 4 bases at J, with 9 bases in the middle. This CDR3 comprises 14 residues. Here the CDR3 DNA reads TGCGCCAGCAGCTTGGTATCTACGGCAGATACGCAGTATTTT. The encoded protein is CASSLVSTADTQYF. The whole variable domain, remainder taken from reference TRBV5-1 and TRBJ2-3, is KAGVTQTPRYLIKTRGQQVTLSCSPISGHRSVSWYQQTPGQGLQFLFEYFSETQRNKGNFPGRFSGRQFSNSRSEMNVSTLELGDSALYLCASSLVSTADTQYFGPGTRLTVL.

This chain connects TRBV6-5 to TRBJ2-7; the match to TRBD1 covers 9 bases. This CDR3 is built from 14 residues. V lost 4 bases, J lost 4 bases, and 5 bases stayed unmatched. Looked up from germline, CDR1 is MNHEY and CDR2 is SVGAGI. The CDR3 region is CASSLSDRGYEQYF. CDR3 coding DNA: TGTGCCAGCAGTTTGTCGGACAGGGGATACGAGCAGTACTTC.

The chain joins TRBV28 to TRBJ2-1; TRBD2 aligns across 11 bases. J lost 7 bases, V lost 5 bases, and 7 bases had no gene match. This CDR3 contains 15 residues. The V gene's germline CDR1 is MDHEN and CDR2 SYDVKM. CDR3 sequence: CASSIVGLAENEQFF. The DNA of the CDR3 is TGTGCCAGCAGTATCGTGGGACTAGCGGAGAATGAGCAGTTCTTC.

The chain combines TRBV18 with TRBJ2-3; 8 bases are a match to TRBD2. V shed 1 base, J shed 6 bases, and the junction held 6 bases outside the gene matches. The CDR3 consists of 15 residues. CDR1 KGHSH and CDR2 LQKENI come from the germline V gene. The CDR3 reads CASSPRAGDLDTQYF. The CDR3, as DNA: TGTGCCAGCTCACCACGAGCGGGAGATTTGGATACGCAGTATTTT.

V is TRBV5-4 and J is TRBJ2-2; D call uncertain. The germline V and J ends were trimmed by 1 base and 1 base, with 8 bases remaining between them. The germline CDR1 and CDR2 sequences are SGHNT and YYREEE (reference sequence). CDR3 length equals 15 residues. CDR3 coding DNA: TGTGCCAGCAGCTTGAGTACGGTGAACACCGGGGAGCTGTTTTTT. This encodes CASSLSTVNTGELFF.

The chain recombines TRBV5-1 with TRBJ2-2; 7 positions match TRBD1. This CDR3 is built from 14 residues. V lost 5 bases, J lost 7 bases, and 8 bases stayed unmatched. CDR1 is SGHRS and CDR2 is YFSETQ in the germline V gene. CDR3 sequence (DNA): TGCGCCAGCAGTCCTGACAGGGCTAACGGGGAGCTGTTTTTT. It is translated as CASSPDRANGELFF.

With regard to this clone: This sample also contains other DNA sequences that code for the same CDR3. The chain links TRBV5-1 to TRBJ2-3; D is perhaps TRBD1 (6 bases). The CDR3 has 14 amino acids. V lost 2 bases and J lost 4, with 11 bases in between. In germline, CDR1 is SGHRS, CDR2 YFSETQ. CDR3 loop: CASSFAQGADTQYF. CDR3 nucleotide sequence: TGCGCCAGCAGCTTTGCACAGGGTGCAGATACGCAGTATTTT.

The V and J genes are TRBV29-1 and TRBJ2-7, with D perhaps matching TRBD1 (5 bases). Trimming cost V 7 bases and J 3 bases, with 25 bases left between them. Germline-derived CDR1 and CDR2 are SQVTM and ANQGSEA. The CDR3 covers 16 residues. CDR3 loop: CSARDSPSSLLYEQYF. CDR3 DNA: TGCAGCGCCCGAGACAGTCCATCCTCCCTCCTCTACGAGCAGTACTTC.

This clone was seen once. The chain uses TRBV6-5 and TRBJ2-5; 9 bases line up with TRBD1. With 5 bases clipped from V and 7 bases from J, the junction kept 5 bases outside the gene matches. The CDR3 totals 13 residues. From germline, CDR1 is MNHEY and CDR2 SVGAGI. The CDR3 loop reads CASSHRGQGTQYF. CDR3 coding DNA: TGTGCCAGCAGTCACAGGGGGCAGGGGACCCAGTACTTC.

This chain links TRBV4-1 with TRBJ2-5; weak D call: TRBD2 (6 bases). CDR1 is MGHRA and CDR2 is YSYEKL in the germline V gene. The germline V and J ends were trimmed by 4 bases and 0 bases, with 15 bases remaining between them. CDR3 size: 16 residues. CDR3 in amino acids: CASSPLGSANQETQYF. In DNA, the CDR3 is TGCGCCAGCAGCCCTCTCGGGAGCGCGAACCAAGAGACCCAGTACTTC.

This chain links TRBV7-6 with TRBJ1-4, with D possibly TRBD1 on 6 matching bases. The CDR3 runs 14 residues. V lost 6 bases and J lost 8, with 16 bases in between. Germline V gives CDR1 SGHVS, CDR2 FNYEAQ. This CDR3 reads CASRKNTGMEKLFF. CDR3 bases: TGTGCCAGCAGAAAGAACACAGGGATGGAAAAACTGTTTTTT.

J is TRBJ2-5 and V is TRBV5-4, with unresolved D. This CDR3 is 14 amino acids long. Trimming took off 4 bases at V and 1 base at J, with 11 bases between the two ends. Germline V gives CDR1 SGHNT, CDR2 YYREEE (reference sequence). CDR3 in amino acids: CASSANNGQETQYF. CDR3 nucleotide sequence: TGTGCCAGCAGCGCGAACAACGGCCAAGAGACCCAGTACTTC.

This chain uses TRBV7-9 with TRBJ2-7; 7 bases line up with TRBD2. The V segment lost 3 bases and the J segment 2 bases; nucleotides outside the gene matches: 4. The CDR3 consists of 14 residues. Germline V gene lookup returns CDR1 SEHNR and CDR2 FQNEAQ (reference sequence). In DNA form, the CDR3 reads TGTGCCAGCAGCTTGGCGGGAGTAGCCTACGAGCAGTACTTC. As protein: CASSLAGVAYEQYF.